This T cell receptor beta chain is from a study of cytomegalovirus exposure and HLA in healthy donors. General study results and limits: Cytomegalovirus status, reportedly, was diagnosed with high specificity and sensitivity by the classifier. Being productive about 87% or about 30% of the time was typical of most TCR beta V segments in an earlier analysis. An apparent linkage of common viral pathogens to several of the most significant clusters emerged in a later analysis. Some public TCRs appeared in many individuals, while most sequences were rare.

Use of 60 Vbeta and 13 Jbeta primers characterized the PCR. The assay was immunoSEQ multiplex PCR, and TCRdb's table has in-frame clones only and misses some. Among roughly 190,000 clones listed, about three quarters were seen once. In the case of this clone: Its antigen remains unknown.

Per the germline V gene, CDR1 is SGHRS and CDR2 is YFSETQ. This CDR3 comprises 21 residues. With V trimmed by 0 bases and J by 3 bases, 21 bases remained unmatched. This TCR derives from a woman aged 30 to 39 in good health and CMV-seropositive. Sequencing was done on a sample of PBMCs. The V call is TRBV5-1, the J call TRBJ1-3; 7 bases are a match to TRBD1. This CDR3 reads CASSLEQGPSWPLTLGNTIYF. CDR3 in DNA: TGCGCCAGCAGCTTGGAACAGGGGCCTTCCTGGCCCTTGACCCTTGGAAACACCATATATTTT.